This T cell receptor (beta chain) was sequenced for a study of shared clonotypes between healthy human individuals (TCRdb year 2020). Broadly, across the study: The cohort included three men and a couple of women between 18 and 49 years of age. Different laboratories and diverse techniques were used to prepare libraries and sequence TCR repertoires, to increase sequencing depth and limit assay-specific biases. Per donor, leukapheresis produced somewhere between about 0.8 and 9.5 billion PBMCs. Blood TCR repertoires of about five healthy adults were deeply sequenced to estimate repertoire size and the extent of clonotype sharing between individuals. Beyond this particular receptor, the publication reports: Because the study included only a small number of donors, the genetic and exposure-history diversity represented was limited. Based on pairwise subsampling, the degree of clonotype sharing among donors was expected to be affected by sequencing depth. Sampling was restricted to blood, and TCR repertoires in tissue are likely to differ from TCR repertoires in blood.

Healthy HIV-negative adults with no recently reported acute infections or vaccinations were included as donors. Only Caucasian adults living in Nashville, Tennessee, USA were represented among the donors. For unsorted samples, approximately 81 million PBMCs were counted, and genomic DNA was extracted using the QIAamp DNA Blood Mini kit. Blood was collected by leukapheresis, and PBMCs were isolated by Ficoll-Histopaque density gradient centrifugation and then cryopreserved in liquid nitrogen vapor phase. There are 15 amino acids in the CDR3, from cysteine to phenylalanine inclusive. CDR3 DNA is the only sequence kept; it has 45 bases, read in frame from the first base. Trimming takes 1 base from V and 6 bases from J, and the germline ends sit 13 bases apart. Taken from the germline V gene, the CDR1 and CDR2 loops are SGHAT and FQNNGV. This clone occurred once. It lacks a known antigen. No base-level quality is on record; no much larger clone is a single base apart.

Using the deep immunoSEQ assay, multiplex PCR amplified TCR CDR3 regions from genomic DNA. Extracted genomic DNA from each cell subset was spread evenly across all wells of several immunoSEQ 96-well plates, with each plate serving as a replicate. For unsorted PBMC, each replicate PCR was loaded with roughly 330 ng genomic DNA, equivalent to 25,000 to 35,000 T cell genomes. Ten immunoSEQ deep assay plates were used to sequence the unsorted PBMC genomic DNA. Purified libraries were quantified with a Qubit 3.0 fluorometer, sized on a Bioanalyzer 2100, and re-quantified with the KAPA Library Quantification kit. Each immunoSEQ 96-well plate was sequenced on its own single-read 150-cycle Illumina NextSeq 550 flow cell. The study's own analysis went as follows. Because the immunoSEQ output held only junctional sequences and lacked quality scores, the filtering could not match the filtering applied to full-length reads. To assign V/J genes and CDR3, sequences were annotated using PyIR, a Python wrapper for IgBLAST v1.9, with IMGT germline references. Reads with weak V/J assignments (E-value above 1e-6), missing CDR3, stop codons, out-of-frame junctions, or ambiguous translated residues were removed. V3J clonotypes were defined as sequences sharing an identical inferred V gene, J gene, and CDR3 amino acid sequence. To compute the percentage overlap between repertoires, the number of shared unique clonotypes was divided by the size of the smaller repertoire. Three approaches were used to assess repertoire richness: RTK rarefaction, the Chao1 estimator, and Recon v2.1 estimates of unobserved clonotypes. The immuneACCESS repertoire file appears here via TCRdb, limited to in-frame rearrangements. These files lack a portion of the clones; in checked studies, under half of the deficit traces to unresolved V genes, and the cause of the others is not known. V and J calls plus clone size are reproduced from that table; the DNA served to infer D and trimming. Present in this sample are around 450,000 clones, roughly 77% of which were seen just once. The ten biggest clones cover 13% of the sample.

The V and J genes are TRBV11-2 and TRBJ2-1; the D segment could be TRBD2, given 5 matching bases. The receptor's source is a woman in her thirties or forties in good health. Some clones in this sample may be carry-over from other donors' samples. Sequences were obtained from PBMCs. The DNA is as follows: TGTGCCAGCAGCTTAGTCCGTGGGAGTAGCAATGAGCAGTTCTTC. The resulting protein is CASSLVRGSSNEQFF.